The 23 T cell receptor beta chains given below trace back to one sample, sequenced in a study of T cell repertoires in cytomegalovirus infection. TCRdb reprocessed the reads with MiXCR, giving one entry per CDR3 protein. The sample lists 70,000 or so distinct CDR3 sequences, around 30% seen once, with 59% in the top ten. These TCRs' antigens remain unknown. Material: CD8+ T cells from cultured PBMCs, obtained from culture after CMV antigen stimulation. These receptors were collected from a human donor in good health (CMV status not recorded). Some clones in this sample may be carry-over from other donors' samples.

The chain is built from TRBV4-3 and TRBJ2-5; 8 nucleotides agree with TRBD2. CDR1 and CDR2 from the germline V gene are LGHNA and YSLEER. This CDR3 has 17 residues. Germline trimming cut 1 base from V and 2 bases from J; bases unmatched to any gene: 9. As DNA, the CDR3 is TGCGCCAGCAGCCAAGGTGTTGTGACTAGCGAGCAAGAGACCCAGTACTTC. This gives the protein CASSQGVVTSEQETQYF.

CDR3 region: CASSPGLKGIQYF. For the CDR3, the DNA is TGTGCCAGCAGCCCGGGCCTAAAAGGCATTCAGTACTTC. The V and J genes are TRBV28 and TRBJ2-4, with D unresolved. The germline CDR1 and CDR2 sequences are MDHEN and SYDVKM. The CDR3 runs to 13 residues. The V and J ends lost 6 bases and 9 bases respectively, with 15 bases between them.

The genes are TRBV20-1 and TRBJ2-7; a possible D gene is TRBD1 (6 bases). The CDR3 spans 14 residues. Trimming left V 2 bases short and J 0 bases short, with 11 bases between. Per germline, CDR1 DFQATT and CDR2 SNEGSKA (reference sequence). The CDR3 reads CSARSRDNSYEQYF. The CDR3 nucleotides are TGCAGTGCTAGATCCCGGGACAACTCCTACGAGCAGTACTTC.

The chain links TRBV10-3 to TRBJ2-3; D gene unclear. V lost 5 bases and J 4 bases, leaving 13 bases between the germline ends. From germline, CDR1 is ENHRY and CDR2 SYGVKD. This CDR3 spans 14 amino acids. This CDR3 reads CAISPVWGSDTQYF. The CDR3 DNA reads TGTGCCATCAGTCCTGTGTGGGGTTCAGATACGCAGTATTTT.

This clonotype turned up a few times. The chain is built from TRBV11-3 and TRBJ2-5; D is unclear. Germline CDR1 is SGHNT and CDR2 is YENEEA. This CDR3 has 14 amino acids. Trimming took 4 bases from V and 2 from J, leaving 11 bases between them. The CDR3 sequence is CASSSRALQETQYF. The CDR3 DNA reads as TGTGCCAGCAGCTCAAGGGCCCTACAAGAGACCCAGTACTTC.

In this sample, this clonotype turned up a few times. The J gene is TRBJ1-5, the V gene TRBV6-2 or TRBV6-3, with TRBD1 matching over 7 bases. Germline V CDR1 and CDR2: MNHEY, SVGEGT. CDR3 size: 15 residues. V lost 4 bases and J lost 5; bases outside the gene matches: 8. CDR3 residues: CASSSTTGSYQPQHF. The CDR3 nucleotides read TGTGCCAGCAGTTCGACGACAGGGAGTTATCAGCCCCAGCATTTT.

The CDR3 DNA reads TGCAGTGCTGCCCCGACTAGCGGGGGCCACTTTAGCACAGATACGCAGTATTTT. Amino acid sequence: CSAAPTSGGHFSTDTQYF. This rearrangement joins TRBV20-1 to TRBJ2-3, with 12 bases aligning to TRBD2. The CDR3 loop spans 18 amino acids. Per the germline V gene, CDR1 is DFQATT and CDR2 is SNEGSKA (reference sequence). After removal of 5 bases from V and 0 bases from J, the junction contained 12 bases not matched to a gene.

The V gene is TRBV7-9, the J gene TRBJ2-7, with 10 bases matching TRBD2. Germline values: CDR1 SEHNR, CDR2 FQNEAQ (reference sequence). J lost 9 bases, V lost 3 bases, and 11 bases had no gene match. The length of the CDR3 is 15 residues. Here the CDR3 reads CASSLESSGRAGQYF. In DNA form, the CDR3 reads TGTGCCAGCAGCTTGGAATCGAGCGGGAGGGCCGGGCAGTACTTC.

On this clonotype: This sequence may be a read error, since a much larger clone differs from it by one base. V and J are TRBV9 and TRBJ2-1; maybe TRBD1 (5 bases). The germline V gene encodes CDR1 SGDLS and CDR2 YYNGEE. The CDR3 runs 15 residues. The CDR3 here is CASSVADMLYNEQCF. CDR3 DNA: TGTGCCAGCAGCGTAGCGGACATGTTGTACAATGAGCAGTGCTTC.

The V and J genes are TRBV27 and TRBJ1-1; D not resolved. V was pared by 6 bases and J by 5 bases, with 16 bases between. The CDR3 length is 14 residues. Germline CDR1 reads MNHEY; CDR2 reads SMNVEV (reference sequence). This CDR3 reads CASSRPGRMTEAFF. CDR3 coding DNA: TGTGCCAGCAGCCGACCCGGACGGATGACTGAAGCTTTCTTT.

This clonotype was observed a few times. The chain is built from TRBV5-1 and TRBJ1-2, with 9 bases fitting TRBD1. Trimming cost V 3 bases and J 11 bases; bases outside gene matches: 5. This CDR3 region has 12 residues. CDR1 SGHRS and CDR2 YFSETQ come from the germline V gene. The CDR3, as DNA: TGCGCCAGCAGCTGGGACAGGGCGATATACACCTTC. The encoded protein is CASSWDRAIYTF.

The CDR3 nucleotides read TGCAGTGCTAACCCTGACAGGGGGAGGACCGGGGAGCTGTTTTTT. This sequence encodes CSANPDRGRTGELFF. The rearrangement links TRBV20-1 to TRBJ2-2; 9 nucleotides align to TRBD1. CDR3 length: 15 amino acids. The junction had 8 bases not matched to a gene; V was cut back by 4 bases and J by 5 bases. Germline V gene sequence: CDR1 DFQATT, CDR2 SNEGSKA (reference sequence).

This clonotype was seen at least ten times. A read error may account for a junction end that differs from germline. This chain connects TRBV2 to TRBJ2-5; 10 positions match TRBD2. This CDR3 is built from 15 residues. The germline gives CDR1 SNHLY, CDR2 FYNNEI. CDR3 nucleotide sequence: TGTGCCAGCAGTAAAGCGGGAGGGCCCTCAGAGACCCAGTACTTC. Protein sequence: CASSKAGGPSETQYF.

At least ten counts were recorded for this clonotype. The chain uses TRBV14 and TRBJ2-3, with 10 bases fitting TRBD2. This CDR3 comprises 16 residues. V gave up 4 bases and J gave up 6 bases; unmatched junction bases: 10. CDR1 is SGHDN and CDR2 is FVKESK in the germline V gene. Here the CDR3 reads CASSLSLSGGSDTQYF. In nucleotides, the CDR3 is TGTGCCAGCAGCCTTTCACTTAGCGGGGGGTCGGATACGCAGTATTTT.

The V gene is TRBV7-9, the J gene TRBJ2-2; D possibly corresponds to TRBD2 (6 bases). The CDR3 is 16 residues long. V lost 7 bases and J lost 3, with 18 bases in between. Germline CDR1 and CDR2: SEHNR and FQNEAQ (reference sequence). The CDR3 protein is CASIGGDSKYTGELFF. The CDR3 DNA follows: TGTGCCAGCATCGGCGGGGATTCGAAGTACACCGGGGAGCTGTTTTTT.

The CDR3 nucleotides are TGTGCCAGCAGCCAAGAGTATGAGCGGGAACTCTACACAGATACGCAGTATTTT. It yields the protein CASSQEYERELYTDTQYF. The chain recombines TRBV3-1 with TRBJ2-3, with 7 bases aligning to TRBD2. The CDR3 has 18 amino acids. CDR1 LGHDT and CDR2 YNNKEL come from the germline V gene (reference sequence). J was trimmed by 2 bases and V by 0 bases; bases with no gene match: 11.

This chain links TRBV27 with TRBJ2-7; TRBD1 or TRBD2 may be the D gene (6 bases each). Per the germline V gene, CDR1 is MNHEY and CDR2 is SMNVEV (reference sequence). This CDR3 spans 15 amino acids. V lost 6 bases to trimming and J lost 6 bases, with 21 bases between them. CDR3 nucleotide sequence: TGTGCCAGCAGCCCTACCGGGGGCCACCCCTCCGAGCAGTACTTC. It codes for CASSPTGGHPSEQYF.

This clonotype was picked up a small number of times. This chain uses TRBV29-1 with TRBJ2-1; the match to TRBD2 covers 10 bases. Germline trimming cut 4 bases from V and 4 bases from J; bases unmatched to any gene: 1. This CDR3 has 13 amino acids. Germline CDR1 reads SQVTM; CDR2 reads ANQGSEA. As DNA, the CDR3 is TGCAGCGTTGGGACTAGCGGTTACAATGAGCAGTTCTTC. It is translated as CSVGTSGYNEQFF.

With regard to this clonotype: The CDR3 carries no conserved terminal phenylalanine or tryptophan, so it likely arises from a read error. CDR3: CASREDYSNQPQHI. CDR3 nucleotide sequence: TGTGCCAGTAGGGAAGATTATAGCAATCAGCCCCAGCATATT. This chain connects TRBV19 to TRBJ1-5; no firm D call. The V gene lost 6 bases and the J gene lost 0 bases, with 9 bases spanning the gap. The CDR3 totals 14 residues. CDR1 and CDR2 (germline): LNHDA, SQIVND (reference sequence).

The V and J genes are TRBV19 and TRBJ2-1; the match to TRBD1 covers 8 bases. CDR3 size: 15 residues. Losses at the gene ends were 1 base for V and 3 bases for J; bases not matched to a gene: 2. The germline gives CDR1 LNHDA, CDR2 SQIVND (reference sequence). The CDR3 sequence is CASSIVQGVYNEQFF. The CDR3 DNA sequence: TGTGCCAGTAGTATAGTACAGGGGGTCTACAATGAGCAGTTCTTC.

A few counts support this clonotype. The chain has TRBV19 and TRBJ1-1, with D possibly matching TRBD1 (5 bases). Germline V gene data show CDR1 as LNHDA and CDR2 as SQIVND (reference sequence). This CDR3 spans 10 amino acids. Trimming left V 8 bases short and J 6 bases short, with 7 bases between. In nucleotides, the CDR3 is TGTGCCAGTGGGGACCCTGAAGCTTTCTTT. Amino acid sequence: CASGDPEAFF.

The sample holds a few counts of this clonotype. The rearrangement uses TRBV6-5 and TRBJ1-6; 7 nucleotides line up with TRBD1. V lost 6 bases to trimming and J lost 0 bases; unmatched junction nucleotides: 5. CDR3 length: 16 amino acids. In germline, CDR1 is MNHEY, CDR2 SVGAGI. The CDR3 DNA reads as TGTGCCAGCAGCCTGGACAGGAGCTCCTATAATTCACCCCTCCACTTT. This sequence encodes CASSLDRSSYNSPLHF.

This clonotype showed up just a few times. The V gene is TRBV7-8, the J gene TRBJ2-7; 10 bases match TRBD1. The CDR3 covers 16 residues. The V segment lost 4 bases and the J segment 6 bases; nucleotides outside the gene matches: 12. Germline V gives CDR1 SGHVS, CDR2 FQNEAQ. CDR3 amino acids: CASSSPSRDRGSEQYF. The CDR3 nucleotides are TGTGCCAGCAGCTCCCCTTCCCGGGACAGGGGTAGCGAGCAGTACTTC.